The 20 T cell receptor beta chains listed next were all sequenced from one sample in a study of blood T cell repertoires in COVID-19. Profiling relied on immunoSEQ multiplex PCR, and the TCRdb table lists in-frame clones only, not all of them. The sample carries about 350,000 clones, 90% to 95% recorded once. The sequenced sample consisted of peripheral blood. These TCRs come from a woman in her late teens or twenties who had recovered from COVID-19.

DNA for the CDR3: TGTGCCAGCACGTTGAGCGGGAGCACAGATACGCAGTATTTT. It codes for CASTLSGSTDTQYF. V and J are TRBV7-9 and TRBJ2-3; possibly TRBD2 for D (6 bases). Trimming took off 7 bases at V and 0 bases at J, with 11 bases between the two ends. The germline CDR1 and CDR2 sequences are SEHNR and FQNEAQ (reference sequence). This CDR3 comprises 14 residues.

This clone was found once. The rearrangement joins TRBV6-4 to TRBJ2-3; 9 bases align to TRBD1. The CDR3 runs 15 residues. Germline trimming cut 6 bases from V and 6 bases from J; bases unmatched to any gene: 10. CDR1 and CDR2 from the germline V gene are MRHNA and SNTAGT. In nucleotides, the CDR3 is TGTGCCAGCAGCGCCGCCCGGACAGGGGTGGATACGCAGTATTTT. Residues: CASSAARTGVDTQYF.

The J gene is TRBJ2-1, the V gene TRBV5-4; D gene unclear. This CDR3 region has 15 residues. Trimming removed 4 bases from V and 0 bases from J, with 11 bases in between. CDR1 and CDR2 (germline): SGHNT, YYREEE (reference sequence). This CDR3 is CASSPPGDSYNEQFF. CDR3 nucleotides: TGTGCCAGCAGCCCACCCGGAGACTCCTACAATGAGCAGTTCTTC.

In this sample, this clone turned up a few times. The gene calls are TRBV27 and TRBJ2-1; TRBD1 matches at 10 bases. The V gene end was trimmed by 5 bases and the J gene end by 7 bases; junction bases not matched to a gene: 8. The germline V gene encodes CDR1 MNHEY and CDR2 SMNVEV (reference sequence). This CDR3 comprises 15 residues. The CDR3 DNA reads TGTGCCAGCAGTCCGCCGGGACAGGGGCCTAATGAGCAGTTCTTC. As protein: CASSPPGQGPNEQFF.

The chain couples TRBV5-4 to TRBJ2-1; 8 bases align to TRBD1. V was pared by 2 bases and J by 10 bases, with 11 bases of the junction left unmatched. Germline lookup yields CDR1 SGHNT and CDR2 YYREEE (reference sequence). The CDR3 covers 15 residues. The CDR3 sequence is CASSFRGPDSGEQFF. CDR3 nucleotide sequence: TGTGCCAGCAGCTTCAGGGGGCCGGACTCCGGGGAGCAGTTCTTC.

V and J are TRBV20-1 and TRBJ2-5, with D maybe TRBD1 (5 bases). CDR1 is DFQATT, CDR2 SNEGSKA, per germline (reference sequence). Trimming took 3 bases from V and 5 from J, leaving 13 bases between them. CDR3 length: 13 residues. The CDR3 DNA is TGCAGTGCTAGTTTTAGGGGTTTGGAGACCCAGTACTTC. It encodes CSASFRGLETQYF.

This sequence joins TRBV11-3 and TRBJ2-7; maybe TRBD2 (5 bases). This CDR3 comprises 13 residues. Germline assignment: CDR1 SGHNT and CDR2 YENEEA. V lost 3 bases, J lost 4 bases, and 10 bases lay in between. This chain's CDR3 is CASSLATGYEQYV. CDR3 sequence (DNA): TGTGCCAGCAGCTTGGCGACGGGATACGAGCAGTACGTC.

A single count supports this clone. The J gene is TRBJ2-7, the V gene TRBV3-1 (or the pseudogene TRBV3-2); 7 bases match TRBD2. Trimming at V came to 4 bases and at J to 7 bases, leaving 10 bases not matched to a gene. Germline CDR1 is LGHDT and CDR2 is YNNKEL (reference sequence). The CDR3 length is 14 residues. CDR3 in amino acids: CASSPRGGAWEQYV. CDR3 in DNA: TGTGCCAGCAGCCCCCGGGGAGGGGCTTGGGAGCAGTACGTC.

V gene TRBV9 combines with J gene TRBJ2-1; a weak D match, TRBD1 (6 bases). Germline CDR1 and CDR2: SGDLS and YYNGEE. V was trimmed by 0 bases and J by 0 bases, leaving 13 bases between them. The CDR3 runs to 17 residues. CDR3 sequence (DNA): TGTGCCAGCAGCGTAGAGCAGGGGCCTCGCTCCTACAATGAGCAGTTCTTC. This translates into CASSVEQGPRSYNEQFF.

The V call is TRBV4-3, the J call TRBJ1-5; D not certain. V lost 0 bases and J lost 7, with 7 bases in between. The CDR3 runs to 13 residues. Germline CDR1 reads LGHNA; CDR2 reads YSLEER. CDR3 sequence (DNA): TGCGCCAGCAGCCAAGACCGGGTCCAGCCCCAGCATTTT. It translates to CASSQDRVQPQHF.

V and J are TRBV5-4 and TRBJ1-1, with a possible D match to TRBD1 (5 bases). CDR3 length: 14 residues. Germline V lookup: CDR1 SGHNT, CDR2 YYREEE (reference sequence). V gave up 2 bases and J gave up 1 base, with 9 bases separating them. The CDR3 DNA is TGTGCCAGCAGCTTAGTCGGGGGGAACACTGAAGCTTTCTTT. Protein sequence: CASSLVGGNTEAFF.

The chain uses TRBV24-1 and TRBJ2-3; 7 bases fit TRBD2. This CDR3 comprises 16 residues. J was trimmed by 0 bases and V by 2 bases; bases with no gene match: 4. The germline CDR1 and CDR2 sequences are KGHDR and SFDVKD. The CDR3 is CATSDSLAISTDTQYF. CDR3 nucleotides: TGTGCCACCAGTGATTCACTAGCGATTAGCACAGATACGCAGTATTTT.

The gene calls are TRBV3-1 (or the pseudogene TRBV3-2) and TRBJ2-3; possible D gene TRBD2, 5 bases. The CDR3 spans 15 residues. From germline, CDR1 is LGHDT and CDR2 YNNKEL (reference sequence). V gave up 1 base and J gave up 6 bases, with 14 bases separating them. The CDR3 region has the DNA TGTGCCAGCAGCCAAGTCGGGCCGGGATCGGATACGCAGTATTTT. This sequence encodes CASSQVGPGSDTQYF.

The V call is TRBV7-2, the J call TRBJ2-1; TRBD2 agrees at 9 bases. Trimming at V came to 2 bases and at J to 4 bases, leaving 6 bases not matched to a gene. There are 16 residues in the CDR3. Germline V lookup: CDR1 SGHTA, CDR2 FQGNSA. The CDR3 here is CASSLRREGLYNEQFF. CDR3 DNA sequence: TGTGCCAGCAGCTTACGGCGGGAGGGACTTTACAATGAGCAGTTCTTC.

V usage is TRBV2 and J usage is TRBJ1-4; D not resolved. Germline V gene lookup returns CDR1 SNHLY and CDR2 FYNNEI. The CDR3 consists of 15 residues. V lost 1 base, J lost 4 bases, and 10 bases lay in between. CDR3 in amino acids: CASSEEIADNEKLFF. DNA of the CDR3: TGTGCCAGCAGTGAAGAGATAGCTGATAATGAAAAACTGTTTTTT. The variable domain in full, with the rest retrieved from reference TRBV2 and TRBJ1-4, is EPEVTQTPSHQVTQMGQEVILRCVPISNHLYFYWYRQILGQKVEFLVSFYNNEISEKSEIFDDQFSVERPDGSNFTLKIRSTKLEDSAMYFCASSEEIADNEKLFFGSGTQLSVL.

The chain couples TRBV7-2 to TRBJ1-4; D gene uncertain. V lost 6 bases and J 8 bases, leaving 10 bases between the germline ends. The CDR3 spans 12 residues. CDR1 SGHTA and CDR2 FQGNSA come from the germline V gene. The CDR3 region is CASRESREKLFF. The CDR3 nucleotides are TGTGCCAGCAGAGAGTCGCGGGAAAAACTGTTTTTT.

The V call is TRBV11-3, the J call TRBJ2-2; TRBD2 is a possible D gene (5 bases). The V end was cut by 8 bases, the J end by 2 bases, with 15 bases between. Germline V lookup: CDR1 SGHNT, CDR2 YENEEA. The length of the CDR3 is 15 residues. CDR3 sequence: CASSSGVVNTGELFF. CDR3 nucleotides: TGTGCCAGCTCCTCCGGGGTAGTAAACACCGGGGAGCTGTTTTTT.

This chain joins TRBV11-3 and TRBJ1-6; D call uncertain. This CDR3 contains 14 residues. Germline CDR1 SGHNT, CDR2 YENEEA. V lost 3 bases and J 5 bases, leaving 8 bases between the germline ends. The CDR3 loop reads CASSFADNNSPLHF. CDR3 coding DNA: TGTGCCAGCAGCTTTGCAGATAATAATTCACCCCTCCACTTT. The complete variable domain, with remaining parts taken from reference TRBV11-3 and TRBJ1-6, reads EAGVVQSPRYKIIEKKQPVAFWCNPISGHNTLYWYLQNLGQGPELLIRYENEEAVDDSQLPKDRFSAERLKGVDSTLKIQPAELGDSAVYLCASSFADNNSPLHFGNGTRLTVT.

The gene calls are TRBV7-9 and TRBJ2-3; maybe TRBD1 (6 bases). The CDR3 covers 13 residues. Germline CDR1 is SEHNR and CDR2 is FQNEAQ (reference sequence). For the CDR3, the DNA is TGTGCAGTTGGGGACACCACCTCAAATACGCAGTATTTT. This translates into CAVGDTTSNTQYF.

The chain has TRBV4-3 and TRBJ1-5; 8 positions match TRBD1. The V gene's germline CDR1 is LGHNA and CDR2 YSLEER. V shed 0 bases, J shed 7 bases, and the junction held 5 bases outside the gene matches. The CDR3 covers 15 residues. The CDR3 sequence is CASSQDDRGEQPQHF. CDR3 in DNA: TGCGCCAGCAGCCAAGATGACAGGGGAGAACAGCCCCAGCATTTT.